These T cell receptor beta chains were read from a single sample in a study of control samples from healthy donors and cancer patients. Assay used: immunoSEQ multiplex PCR; TCRdb lists only in-frame clones, some missing. The sample shows approximately 90,000 clones, around 81% of them seen only once. Material: blood. These receptors came from a man under 40 in good health. Both conserved end residues are part of each CDR3. Fields, in order: J gene, V gene, D gene, CDR3 length, CDR3 DNA, CDR3 protein. D genes are given only for firm matches.

J gene: TRBJ1-2; V gene: TRBV30; D gene: -; CDR3 length: 13; CDR3 DNA: TGTGCCTGGAGTGTATTAATTCAAGATGGCTACACCTTC; CDR3 protein: CAWSVLIQDGYTF
J gene: TRBJ1-1; V gene: TRBV19; D gene: -; CDR3 length: 15; CDR3 DNA: TGTGCCAGTAGTATTGAGGCAGGGGAGTACACTGAAGCTTTCTTT; CDR3 protein: CASSIEAGEYTEAFF
J gene: TRBJ1-2; V gene: TRBV2; D gene: -; CDR3 length: 13; CDR3 DNA: TGTGCCAGCAGTGCGCAGGAATTGAGTGGCTACACCTTC; CDR3 protein: CASSAQELSGYTF
J gene: TRBJ2-3; V gene: TRBV6-1; D gene: TRBD1; CDR3 length: 14; CDR3 DNA: TGTGCCAGCAGTGAGGACAGGGGCACAGATACGCAGTATTTT; CDR3 protein: CASSEDRGTDTQYF
J gene: TRBJ2-3; V gene: TRBV6-2/TRBV6-3; D gene: -; CDR3 length: 15; CDR3 DNA: TGTGCCAGCACCCCCACCCGGGTGGACACAGATACGCAGTATTTT; CDR3 protein: CASTPTRVDTDTQYF
J gene: TRBJ1-6; V gene: TRBV5-4; D gene: TRBD1; CDR3 length: 15; CDR3 DNA: TGTGCCAGCAGCTGGGGGACAGGGAAAAATTCACCCCTCCACTTT; CDR3 protein: CASSWGTGKNSPLHF
J gene: TRBJ2-1; V gene: TRBV11-2; D gene: -; CDR3 length: 14; CDR3 DNA: TGTGCCAGCAGCTTCGGGCAGCCAGGCGATGAGCAGTTCTTC; CDR3 protein: CASSFGQPGDEQFF
J gene: TRBJ1-5; V gene: TRBV6-5; D gene: -; CDR3 length: 14; CDR3 DNA: TGTGCCAGCAGTTACCCGGACACTTATCAGCCCCAGCATTTT; CDR3 protein: CASSYPDTYQPQHF
J gene: TRBJ2-7; V gene: TRBV5-6; D gene: -; CDR3 length: 11; CDR3 DNA: TGTGCCAGCAGCCAACTTTACGAGCAGTACTTC; CDR3 protein: CASSQLYEQYF
J gene: TRBJ2-3; V gene: TRBV30; D gene: TRBD1; CDR3 length: 15; CDR3 DNA: TGTGCCTGGGATCTGTTCGACAGGGGAACAGATACGCAGTATTTT; CDR3 protein: CAWDLFDRGTDTQYF
J gene: TRBJ1-5; V gene: TRBV14; D gene: -; CDR3 length: 15; CDR3 DNA: TGTGCCAGCAGCCAAGATTTCAGGGCATGTCAGCCCCAGCATTTT; CDR3 protein: CASSQDFRACQPQHF
J gene: TRBJ1-1; V gene: TRBV19; D gene: -; CDR3 length: 16; CDR3 DNA: TGTGCCAGTAGTAAACAGGGACGCGCCTTGAACACTGAAGCTTTCTTT; CDR3 protein: CASSKQGRALNTEAFF
J gene: TRBJ1-2; V gene: TRBV3-1/TRBV3-2; D gene: TRBD1; CDR3 length: 16; CDR3 DNA: TGTGCCAGCAGCCAAGATGGGGGACAGGGGGCACGAGGCTACACCTTC; CDR3 protein: CASSQDGGQGARGYTF
J gene: TRBJ1-6; V gene: TRBV18; D gene: -; CDR3 length: 17; CDR3 DNA: TGTGCCAGCTCACCCGCGCAAGCCCGGGACGGTAATTCACCCCTCCACTTT; CDR3 protein: CASSPAQARDGNSPLHF
J gene: TRBJ1-5; V gene: TRBV29-1; D gene: -; CDR3 length: 12; CDR3 DNA: TGCAGCGTTGAAGGGGATGGGGGGCCCCAGCATTTT; CDR3 protein: CSVEGDGGPQHF
J gene: TRBJ1-6; V gene: TRBV19; D gene: TRBD1; CDR3 length: 14; CDR3 DNA: TGTGCCAGTAGTCGGACAGGGAGCAATTCACCCCTCCACTTT; CDR3 protein: CASSRTGSNSPLHF
J gene: TRBJ2-7; V gene: TRBV28; D gene: -; CDR3 length: 13; CDR3 DNA: TGTGCCAGCATGGTTCCGGTTATCCACGAGCAGTACTTC; CDR3 protein: CASMVPVIHEQYF
J gene: TRBJ1-3; V gene: TRBV25-1; D gene: TRBD1; CDR3 length: 13; CDR3 DNA: TGTGCCAGCAGCCAGGACAGGGGTAACACCATATATTTT; CDR3 protein: CASSQDRGNTIYF